The 30 T cell receptor beta chains reported below all come from one sample, sequenced in a study of T cell changes during pregnancy in multiple sclerosis. The assay was immunoSEQ multiplex PCR, and TCRdb's table has in-frame clones only and misses some. Among 20,000 to 25,000 clones listed, more than 80% were seen once. Here the sequenced sample was CD4+ T cells from peripheral blood mononuclear cells, taken in the third trimester of pregnancy. Receptors were obtained from a female donor in good health, enrolled as a control in a pregnancy study.

This chain joins TRBV19 and TRBJ1-5; D is unresolved. The CDR3 has 15 residues. Germline V gene data show CDR1 as LNHDA and CDR2 as SQIVND (reference sequence). The ends were cut back, 9 bases at V and 0 bases at J, with 15 bases in the middle. The chain's CDR3 is CASHPQVNSNQPQHF. As DNA, the CDR3 is TGTGCCAGCCATCCTCAGGTAAATAGCAATCAGCCCCAGCATTTT.

The gene calls are TRBV5-1 and TRBJ2-2, with a weak D call TRBD1 (5 bases). CDR3 length: 17 amino acids. Trimming cost V 0 bases and J 5 bases, with 17 bases left between them. From germline, CDR1 is SGHRS and CDR2 YFSETQ. CDR3 protein: CASSLGGTLKGTGELFF. CDR3 coding DNA: TGCGCCAGCAGCTTGGGGGGAACTTTGAAGGGGACCGGGGAGCTGTTTTTT.

This chain links TRBV19 with TRBJ1-2; perhaps TRBD1 as D (5 bases). Trimming took 4 bases from V and 12 from J, leaving 9 bases between them. CDR3 length: 10 residues. Germline CDR1 reads LNHDA; CDR2 reads SQIVND (reference sequence). The CDR3 bases are TGTGCCAGTAGTACTCAGGGTGACACCTTC. Translated, it gives CASSTQGDTF.

J is TRBJ1-2 and V is TRBV19; 9 nucleotides line up with TRBD1. The CDR3 covers 13 residues. V shed 7 bases, J shed 7 bases, and the junction held 7 bases outside the gene matches. The V gene's germline CDR1 is LNHDA and CDR2 SQIVND (reference sequence). The CDR3 nucleotides read TGTGCCAGTATGGGGGACAGGGCGTCTGGCTACACCTTC. It codes for CASMGDRASGYTF.

This chain joins TRBV18 and TRBJ1-5; possible D gene TRBD1, 5 bases. Trimming removed 2 bases at V and 7 bases at J, with 12 bases between. CDR3 size: 14 residues. Germline V lookup: CDR1 KGHSH, CDR2 LQKENI. CDR3 nucleotide sequence: TGTGCCAGCTCACCATCAGGGCTAGGGCAGCCCCAGCATTTT. It codes for CASSPSGLGQPQHF.

This clone was observed a single time. The V call is TRBV5-1, the J call TRBJ2-1; 12 nucleotides match TRBD2. V lost 2 bases, J lost 3 bases, and 12 bases stayed unmatched. Germline V gives CDR1 SGHRS, CDR2 YFSETQ. The CDR3 covers 19 residues. The CDR3: CASSLRTSGVPGDYNEQFF. The CDR3 bases are TGCGCCAGCAGCTTAAGGACTAGCGGGGTCCCAGGAGACTACAATGAGCAGTTCTTC.

The chain employs TRBV10-3 and TRBJ2-4; 9 bases align to TRBD1. Germline loops: CDR1 ENHRY, CDR2 SYGVKD. The CDR3 totals 14 residues. J gave up 8 bases and V 3 bases, and 5 bases lay outside the gene matches. CDR3 residues: CAISDGQGRDIQYF. The CDR3 bases are TGTGCCATCAGTGACGGACAGGGGAGGGACATTCAGTACTTC.

The rearrangement uses TRBV7-2 and TRBJ2-5, with D perhaps matching TRBD2 (7 bases). The V and J ends lost 1 base and 2 bases respectively, with 17 bases between them. CDR3 length: 17 residues. The V gene's germline CDR1 is SGHTA and CDR2 FQGNSA. CDR3 DNA: TGTGCCAGCAGCTTAGTAGCCACAGGGCGGGGGCAAGAGACCCAGTACTTC. This codes for CASSLVATGRGQETQYF.

This rearrangement joins TRBV27 to TRBJ1-4; 8 bases fit TRBD1. Germline CDR1 reads MNHEY; CDR2 reads SMNVEV (reference sequence). This CDR3 comprises 14 residues. J gave up 8 bases and V 6 bases, and 8 bases lay outside the gene matches. The CDR3 region has the DNA TGTGCCAGCAGGGTGCAGGGGGCAGGAGAAAAACTGTTTTTT. Translated, it gives CASRVQGAGEKLFF.

V usage is TRBV5-8 and J usage is TRBJ2-7, with 8 bases fitting TRBD2. In germline, CDR1 is SGHTS, CDR2 YDEGEE. This CDR3 is 13 amino acids long. J gave up 6 bases and V 4 bases, and 6 bases lay outside the gene matches. CDR3 in DNA: TGTGCCAGCAGCCCCGGCGGGGGGCTCGAGCAGTACTTC. This gives the protein CASSPGGGLEQYF.

The chain carries TRBV12-2 and TRBJ2-7; the D call in the table, TRBD1, was not verified against the DNA. TRBV12-2 is reported as a pseudogene. The CDR3 runs to 13 residues. The chain's CDR3 is CARPRDSLYEQYF. The CDR3 DNA reads as TGTGCAAGACCCCGGGACAGTCTCTACGAGCAGTACTTC.

This chain links TRBV7-2 with TRBJ2-2; D unresolved. This CDR3 region has 16 residues. Trimming cost V 5 bases and J 5 bases, with 18 bases left between them. Germline CDR1 reads SGHTA; CDR2 reads FQGNSA. The CDR3 DNA reads as TGTGCCAGCAGCAACCCGAATTCGGGTGGGACCGGGGAGCTGTTTTTT. Translation gives CASSNPNSGGTGELFF.

The rearrangement joins TRBV6-5 to TRBJ2-5; 16 bases fit TRBD2. V was clipped by 5 bases and J by 5 bases; unmatched bases: 2. CDR3 length: 15 amino acids. Germline V gene sequence: CDR1 MNHEY, CDR2 SVGAGI. The CDR3 nucleotides read TGTGCCAGCAGTGGGACTAGCGGGGGGGCGGAGACCCAGTACTTC. It specifies CASSGTSGGAETQYF.

V usage is TRBV28 and J usage is TRBJ2-6; TRBD1 is a possible D gene (6 bases). The CDR3 has 14 residues. Germline-derived CDR1 and CDR2 are MDHEN and SYDVKM. The V gene lost 8 bases and the J gene lost 2 bases, with 10 bases spanning the gap. The chain's CDR3 is CASHSGAGANVLTF. The CDR3 bases are TGTGCCAGCCACTCAGGGGCTGGGGCCAACGTCCTGACTTTC.

This chain links TRBV5-1 with TRBJ2-2; unclear D gene. From germline, CDR1 is SGHRS and CDR2 YFSETQ. Trimming shortened V by 0 bases and J by 7 bases, and 7 bases separated the two germline ends. The CDR3 loop spans 13 amino acids. For the CDR3, the DNA is TGCGCCAGCAGCTTGGCCAGTATCGGGGAGCTGTTTTTT. Encoded protein: CASSLASIGELFF.

The CDR3 sequence is CASLTGLETQYF. The CDR3 nucleotides read TGTGCCAGCCTGACAGGGTTGGAGACCCAGTACTTC. The rearrangement uses TRBV28 and TRBJ2-5, with 7 bases identical to TRBD1. Germline CDR1 reads MDHEN; CDR2 reads SYDVKM. The CDR3 spans 12 residues. V shed 8 bases and J 5 bases; nucleotides not matched to a gene: 5.

This chain uses TRBV7-9 with TRBJ2-7, with 8 bases matching TRBD2. Germline trimming cut 5 bases from V and 6 bases from J; bases unmatched to any gene: 12. The CDR3 totals 15 residues. In germline, CDR1 is SEHNR, CDR2 FQNEAQ (reference sequence). CDR3 DNA sequence: TGTGCCAGCAGCCCGAGGGGCGGGGGGCCGGGCGAGCAGTACTTC. Translated: CASSPRGGGPGEQYF.

The rearrangement links TRBV19 to TRBJ2-2, with D perhaps matching TRBD1 (5 bases). CDR1 is LNHDA, CDR2 SQIVND, per germline (reference sequence). The CDR3 consists of 14 residues. The V gene lost 7 bases and the J gene lost 6 bases, with 15 bases spanning the gap. The CDR3 nucleotides read TGTGCCAGTATCCTGGGGCAGGGCTCCGGGGAGCTGTTTTTT. Its translation: CASILGQGSGELFF.

The CDR3 nucleotides are TGTGCCAGCAGCTTAGAGGACGGGAGGATCAATGAGCAGTTCTTC. This translates into CASSLEDGRINEQFF. The V and J genes are TRBV7-2 and TRBJ2-1; 7 nucleotides line up with TRBD2. V lost 1 base to trimming and J lost 6 bases; unmatched junction nucleotides: 6. Germline V gene data show CDR1 as SGHTA and CDR2 as FQGNSA. The length of the CDR3 is 15 residues.

The CDR3 sequence: CASSRHRDRGVKAFF. CDR3 in DNA: TGTGCCAGTAGTAGACACCGGGACAGGGGGGTGAAAGCTTTCTTT. The genes are TRBV19 and TRBJ1-1; 11 bases line up with TRBD1. Losses at the gene ends were 4 bases for V and 9 bases for J; bases not matched to a gene: 10. The CDR3 has 15 amino acids. Germline values: CDR1 LNHDA, CDR2 SQIVND (reference sequence).

DNA for the CDR3: TGCGCCAGCAGCTTGAGACAGGGGACTGAAGCTTTCTTT. This translates into CASSLRQGTEAFF. The genes are TRBV5-1 and TRBJ1-1, with TRBD1 identical over 8 bases. Germline CDR1 reads SGHRS; CDR2 reads YFSETQ. The CDR3 runs to 13 residues. J gave up 5 bases and V 1 base, and 1 base lay outside the gene matches.

This chain connects TRBV7-9 to TRBJ2-1; no clear D gene. CDR3 length equals 14 residues. The germline V gene encodes CDR1 SEHNR and CDR2 FQNEAQ (reference sequence). V lost 2 bases, J lost 14 bases, and 19 bases lay in between. The CDR3 reads CASSLPANTPPEFF. The CDR3 DNA is TGTGCCAGCAGCTTACCAGCGAATACCCCCCCGGAGTTCTTC.

The chain is built from TRBV11-2 and TRBJ2-3; D is undetermined. The CDR3 has 17 amino acids. The germline CDR1 and CDR2 sequences are SGHAT and FQNNGV. The V gene lost 0 bases and the J gene lost 6 bases, with 19 bases spanning the gap. This CDR3 is CASSLDFQALGGDTQYF. The CDR3, as DNA: TGTGCCAGCAGCTTAGATTTTCAAGCGTTGGGTGGGGATACGCAGTATTTT. The entire variable domain, with the rest obtained from reference TRBV11-2 and TRBJ2-3, is as follows: EAGVAQSPRYKIIEKRQSVAFWCNPISGHATLYWYQQILGQGPKLLIQFQNNGVVDDSQLPKDRFSAERLKGVDSTLKIQPAKLEDSAVYLCASSLDFQALGGDTQYFGPGTRLTVL.

The CDR3 here is CASSRTPTRGGETQYF. The DNA for the CDR3 is TGTGCCAGCAGCCGCACCCCGACTAGGGGGGGAGAGACCCAGTACTTC. This sequence joins TRBV7-2 and TRBJ2-5, with a weak D call TRBD2 (7 bases). This CDR3 spans 16 amino acids. Deletions cut 5 bases from V and 4 bases from J, with 20 bases between. Germline V lookup: CDR1 SGHTA, CDR2 FQGNSA.

The chain links TRBV29-1 to TRBJ1-2, with D hard to call. The V gene lost 5 bases and the J gene lost 5 bases, with 9 bases spanning the gap. Germline CDR1 is SQVTM and CDR2 is ANQGSEA. The CDR3 has 11 amino acids. In nucleotides, the CDR3 is TGCAGCGTTACGACTGGTTATGGCTACACCTTC. Encoded protein: CSVTTGYGYTF.

The gene calls are TRBV15 and TRBJ2-5, with a possible D match to TRBD2 (6 bases). This CDR3 region has 14 residues. Per germline, CDR1 LNHNV and CDR2 YYDKDF (reference sequence). V was pared by 1 base and J by 5 bases, with 11 bases between. The CDR3, as DNA: TGTGCCACCAGCAGAGCCGGCGGAGGGGAGACCCAGTACTTC. Translated: CATSRAGGGETQYF.

J is TRBJ2-3 and V is TRBV7-2, with 7 bases that match TRBD1. The CDR3 length is 16 residues. Germline CDR1 is SGHTA and CDR2 is FQGNSA. J was trimmed by 3 bases and V by 4 bases; bases with no gene match: 10. CDR3 DNA sequence: TGTGCCAGCAGCTCTAGAAATAGACAGGGAACAGATACGCAGTATTTT. Translation: CASSSRNRQGTDTQYF.

This clone was observed once. V usage is TRBV7-2 and J usage is TRBJ2-3; 13 bases align to TRBD2. CDR1 is SGHTA, CDR2 FQGNSA, per germline. CDR3 length equals 17 residues. J gave up 4 bases and V 1 base, and 5 bases lay outside the gene matches. CDR3 bases: TGTGCCAGCAGCTTAGGCACTAGCGGGGGGGCAGCAGATACGCAGTATTTT. It codes for CASSLGTSGGAADTQYF.

The chain joins TRBV5-1 to TRBJ2-6, with TRBD1 identical over 11 bases. The CDR3 has 19 residues. Germline assignment: CDR1 SGHRS and CDR2 YFSETQ. V lost 5 bases and J lost 0; bases outside the gene matches: 10. The DNA for the CDR3 is TGCGCCAGCAGTCTGGGACAGGGGGACCTTTACTCTGGGGCCAACGTCCTGACTTTC. Translated: CASSLGQGDLYSGANVLTF.

V usage is TRBV5-4 and J usage is TRBJ1-2; D is unresolved. Per germline, CDR1 SGHNT and CDR2 YYREEE (reference sequence). The CDR3 sequence is 12 residues long. The ends were cut back, 5 bases at V and 2 bases at J, with 7 bases in the middle. The DNA for the CDR3 is TGTGCCAGCAGTACACCAAACTATGGCTACACCTTC. Protein sequence: CASSTPNYGYTF.